These 29 T cell receptor beta chains originate from one sample sequenced in a study of siplizumab effects on memory and regulatory T cells. Sequencing was performed with immunoSEQ multiplex PCR; in TCRdb, only in-frame clones are kept and a portion is missing. The sample lists around 100,000 clones, under 95% seen once, with around 0.68% in the top ten. The specimen sequenced was Tregs sorted from blood. These receptors were collected from a human donor in good health.

This chain connects TRBV21-1 to TRBJ2-3; the tabulated D call, TRBD2, remains unverified against the DNA. TRBV21-1 is shown as a pseudogene. This CDR3 spans 15 amino acids. The CDR3 protein is CASKGLAGQGDTQYF. The CDR3 DNA follows: TGTGCCAGCAAGGGACTAGCGGGACAAGGGGATACGCAGTATTTT.

V is TRBV4-1 and J is TRBJ2-4, with D possibly matching TRBD1 (5 bases). V dropped 1 base and J dropped 0 bases, with 10 bases sitting between them. The CDR3 is 16 residues long. The germline gives CDR1 MGHRA, CDR2 YSYEKL. CDR3 sequence: CASSQGLGLAKNIQYF. The CDR3 DNA reads as TGCGCCAGCAGCCAAGGCCTGGGGCTAGCCAAAAACATTCAGTACTTC.

J is TRBJ1-1 and V is TRBV10-1; TRBD1 matches at 9 bases. V lost 7 bases, J lost 4 bases, and 7 bases stayed unmatched. This CDR3 comprises 14 residues. Germline V gene sequence: CDR1 WNHNN, CDR2 SYGVQD (reference sequence). As DNA, the CDR3 is TGCGCCAGCAAGCGGGACAGGGCCTCCACTGAAGCTTTCTTT. Protein product: CASKRDRASTEAFF.

The chain uses TRBV7-9 and TRBJ2-5; 9 bases line up with TRBD1. V shed 5 bases, J shed 11 bases, and the junction held 12 bases outside the gene matches. The CDR3 is 14 amino acids. Per germline, CDR1 SEHNR and CDR2 FQNEAQ (reference sequence). The CDR3 region is CASSPGDRVFKQYF. The DNA for the CDR3 is TGTGCCAGCAGCCCTGGGGACAGGGTCTTCAAGCAGTACTTC.

The chain is built from TRBV14 and TRBJ1-2; D is uncertain. V was cut by 2 bases and J by 7 bases, with 8 bases left in between. This CDR3 comprises 12 residues. Germline V CDR1 and CDR2: SGHDN, FVKESK. The CDR3 DNA sequence: TGTGCCAGCAGCCAATGGCCGGGTGGCTACACCTTC. Translating it yields CASSQWPGGYTF.

Of note for this clone: A junction end diverges from the germline sequence, so it may reflect a read error. This sequence joins TRBV29-1 and TRBJ2-2, with D possibly TRBD1 on 6 matching bases. CDR1 and CDR2 from the germline V gene are SQVTM and ANQGSEA. This CDR3 has 14 residues. Written as DNA, the CDR3 is TGCAGCGTTGAAGGGCAGGGGAACGCCGGGGAGCTGTTTTTT. Translated, it gives CSVEGQGNAGELFF.

This chain uses TRBV5-1 with TRBJ1-2, with D unresolved. The CDR3 totals 12 residues. The germline V gene encodes CDR1 SGHRS and CDR2 YFSETQ. Trimming removed 0 bases from V and 5 bases from J, with 5 bases in between. In DNA form, the CDR3 reads TGCGCCAGCAGCTTGGCCGGGTATGGCTACACCTTC. It encodes CASSLAGYGYTF.

This chain uses TRBV19 with TRBJ2-7; no firm D call. The CDR3 extends over 14 amino acids. V was cut by 3 bases and J by 2 bases, with 11 bases left in between. Germline V gene data show CDR1 as LNHDA and CDR2 as SQIVND (reference sequence). The CDR3 DNA sequence: TGTGCCAGTAGTATTGCCGTACCGCCCTACGAGCAGTACTTC. This encodes CASSIAVPPYEQYF.

The V gene is TRBV20-1, the J gene TRBJ2-7, with no clear D. The germline CDR1 and CDR2 sequences are DFQATT and SNEGSKA (reference sequence). The CDR3 covers 11 residues. V was shortened by 6 bases and J by 6 bases, with 12 bases between the two germline ends. CDR3 coding DNA: TGCAGTGCCCGAGCCCCTGGCGAGCAGTACTTC. Translated: CSARAPGEQYF.

The chain couples TRBV5-1 to TRBJ2-3; no clear D gene. V lost 4 bases, J lost 4 bases, and 7 bases lay in between. Germline V gives CDR1 SGHRS, CDR2 YFSETQ. This CDR3 region has 12 residues. The CDR3 loop reads CASSPTPDTQYF. Here the CDR3 DNA reads TGCGCCAGCAGCCCAACCCCAGATACGCAGTATTTT.

The rearrangement joins TRBV5-1 to TRBJ2-7; D ambiguous. Trimming left V 4 bases short and J 3 bases short, with 11 bases between. CDR1 is SGHRS and CDR2 is YFSETQ in the germline V gene. The CDR3 extends over 13 amino acids. CDR3 in amino acids: CASSGPGSYEQYF. For the CDR3, the DNA is TGCGCCAGCAGCGGCCCCGGAAGCTACGAGCAGTACTTC.

The rearrangement links TRBV6-6 to TRBJ1-1; D is possibly TRBD1 (5 bases). Per germline, CDR1 MNHNY and CDR2 SVGAGI (reference sequence). CDR3 length: 13 residues. V lost 5 bases, J lost 1 base, and 8 bases lay in between. The DNA for the CDR3 is TGTGCCAGCAGTGGGGCCGGGAACACTGAAGCTTTCTTT. Encoded protein: CASSGAGNTEAFF.

The chain combines TRBV13 with TRBJ1-6; D not certain. V was pared by 5 bases and J by 6 bases, with 11 bases between. The CDR3 runs 14 residues. Germline assignment: CDR1 PRHDT and CDR2 FYEKMQ (reference sequence). The CDR3 reads CASSRSGFNSPLHF. In DNA form, the CDR3 reads TGTGCCAGCAGCCGTTCCGGCTTTAATTCACCCCTCCACTTT.

The chain employs TRBV28 and TRBJ2-3, with TRBD2 identical over 9 bases. Trimming at V came to 3 bases and at J to 6 bases, leaving 7 bases not matched to a gene. The CDR3 has 15 residues. Germline CDR1 and CDR2: MDHEN and SYDVKM. The CDR3 sequence: CASSFLSGRLDTQYF. The CDR3 DNA reads as TGTGCCAGCAGTTTCCTAAGCGGGAGGTTGGATACGCAGTATTTT.

The rearrangement joins TRBV7-6 to TRBJ2-5, with D possibly matching TRBD2 (7 bases). Germline V lookup: CDR1 SGHVS, CDR2 FNYEAQ. V lost 3 bases and J 7 bases, leaving 21 bases between the germline ends. The CDR3 extends over 16 amino acids. CDR3 sequence (DNA): TGTGCCAGCAGCTTTTGGCGGGAGAGGGGGAGGGGGACCCAGTACTTC. This sequence encodes CASSFWRERGRGTQYF.

The chain carries TRBV2 and TRBJ2-1; weak D call: TRBD2 (5 bases). Germline values: CDR1 SNHLY, CDR2 FYNNEI. V was shortened by 7 bases and J by 0 bases, with 13 bases between the two germline ends. This CDR3 is 15 amino acids long. CDR3: CASMTGRDSYNEQFF. The CDR3 region has the DNA TGTGCCAGCATGACCGGACGGGACTCCTACAATGAGCAGTTCTTC. The full variable domain, rest sourced from reference TRBV2 and TRBJ2-1, is EPEVTQTPSHQVTQMGQEVILRCVPISNHLYFYWYRQILGQKVEFLVSFYNNEISEKSEIFDDQFSVERPDGSNFTLKIRSTKLEDSAMYFCASMTGRDSYNEQFFGPGTRLTVL.

V usage is TRBV2 and J usage is TRBJ2-3; D not certain. V was trimmed by 3 bases and J by 2 bases, leaving 30 bases between them. Germline lookup yields CDR1 SNHLY and CDR2 FYNNEI. This CDR3 has 21 residues. CDR3 region: CASSDGIPRAFGEGHTDTQYF. The CDR3, as DNA: TGTGCCAGCAGTGATGGGATACCCCGGGCATTTGGGGAAGGGCACACAGATACGCAGTATTTT. The variable domain in full, with the rest retrieved from reference TRBV2 and TRBJ2-3, is EPEVTQTPSHQVTQMGQEVILRCVPISNHLYFYWYRQILGQKVEFLVSFYNNEISEKSEIFDDQFSVERPDGSNFTLKIRSTKLEDSAMYFCASSDGIPRAFGEGHTDTQYFGPGTRLTVL.

DNA for the CDR3: TGTGCCAGCAGTACCCAGGCAGGCATGAATTCACCCCTCCACTTT. It yields the protein CASSTQAGMNSPLHF. This rearrangement joins TRBV2 to TRBJ1-6, with D unclear. From germline, CDR1 is SNHLY and CDR2 FYNNEI. Trimming stripped 5 bases from V and 7 bases from J, with 15 bases between. This CDR3 has 15 residues.

The chain employs TRBV7-8 and TRBJ2-1, with TRBD1 matching 7 bases. The CDR3 contains 20 residues. Per germline, CDR1 SGHVS and CDR2 FQNEAQ. J gave up 4 bases and V 3 bases, and 21 bases lay outside the gene matches. The CDR3 DNA sequence: TGTGCCAGCAGCTTTAGTATAGGGACAGTCCAACTAAGGGAATACAATGAGCAGTTCTTC. Protein product: CASSFSIGTVQLREYNEQFF.

This sequence joins TRBV15 and TRBJ1-1; TRBD1 matches at 8 bases. Trimming removed 6 bases from V and 1 base from J; junction bases left unmatched: 7. This CDR3 spans 15 amino acids. CDR1 is LNHNV, CDR2 YYDKDF, per germline (reference sequence). The CDR3 coding sequence is TGTGCCACCAGGCCTCCGGGACAGGAGAACACTGAAGCTTTCTTT. This gives the protein CATRPPGQENTEAFF.

The CDR3 loop reads CASSPRPAADTQYF. The CDR3 coding sequence is TGTGCCAGCAGCCCCCGCCCCGCAGCCGATACGCAGTATTTT. V gene TRBV9 combines with J gene TRBJ2-3; D unclear. This CDR3 is 14 amino acids long. Trimming stripped 4 bases from V and 6 bases from J, with 15 bases between. Germline-derived CDR1 and CDR2 are SGDLS and YYNGEE.

V and J are TRBV29-1 and TRBJ1-2; 7 nucleotides agree with TRBD1. The germline V gene encodes CDR1 SQVTM and CDR2 ANQGSEA. V shed 3 bases and J 6 bases; nucleotides not matched to a gene: 7. The CDR3 covers 13 residues. The CDR3 is CSVDLQGRHGYTF. The CDR3 DNA reads TGCAGCGTTGACCTACAGGGGCGACATGGCTACACCTTC.

CDR3 loop: CASSVGTSDQETQYF. Here the CDR3 DNA reads TGTGCCAGCAGCGTAGGAACTAGCGACCAAGAGACCCAGTACTTC. The chain uses TRBV9 and TRBJ2-5; 7 positions match TRBD2. Germline values: CDR1 SGDLS, CDR2 YYNGEE. This CDR3 has 15 amino acids. V was clipped by 0 bases and J by 0 bases; unmatched bases: 2.

This chain uses TRBV5-1 with TRBJ2-5; 8 bases map to TRBD1. The CDR3 totals 15 residues. Looked up from germline, CDR1 is SGHRS and CDR2 is YFSETQ. V gave up 4 bases and J gave up 2 bases; unmatched junction bases: 7. CDR3 sequence: CASSLVGTGQETQYF. The CDR3 DNA sequence: TGCGCCAGCAGCCTAGTCGGGACAGGTCAAGAGACCCAGTACTTC.

V usage is TRBV11-1 and J usage is TRBJ2-7; unclear D gene. Trimming shortened V by 1 base and J by 2 bases, and 9 bases separated the two germline ends. The CDR3 runs to 14 residues. Looked up from germline, CDR1 is SGHAT and CDR2 is FQDESV (reference sequence). CDR3 loop: CASSLDRVTYEQYF. The CDR3 nucleotides read TGTGCCAGCAGCTTAGATAGGGTTACCTACGAGCAGTACTTC.

The chain joins TRBV5-1 to TRBJ1-2; D might be TRBD1 (6 bases). This CDR3 has 15 residues. Germline V gene data show CDR1 as SGHRS and CDR2 as YFSETQ. With 3 bases removed from V and 3 bases from J, the gap between germline ends came to 15 bases. CDR3 bases: TGCGCCAGCAGCTGGGGGCCCGACAAGGACTATGGCTACACCTTC. It is translated as CASSWGPDKDYGYTF.

V is TRBV11-2 and J is TRBJ2-5; 13 bases are shared with TRBD2. CDR3 length: 17 residues. Germline V gene sequence: CDR1 SGHAT, CDR2 FQNNGV. Unmatched junction bases numbered 2, after V lost 0 bases and J lost 1 base. CDR3 sequence: CASSLDRTSGGQETQYF. The CDR3 region has the DNA TGTGCCAGCAGCTTAGATCGGACTAGCGGGGGCCAAGAGACCCAGTACTTC.

The V gene is TRBV7-2, the J gene TRBJ2-7; 10 positions match TRBD2. This CDR3 is built from 16 residues. Germline V lookup: CDR1 SGHTA, CDR2 FQGNSA. V trimming: 1 base; J trimming: 2 bases; junction bases outside the gene matches: 5. The DNA for the CDR3 is TGTGCCAGCAGCTTAGTAGCGGGAGGAACTGCCTACGAGCAGTACTTC. Amino acids: CASSLVAGGTAYEQYF.

This chain connects TRBV7-3 to TRBJ2-2; D is undetermined. The CDR3 runs 14 residues. Germline loops: CDR1 SGHTA, CDR2 FQGTGA. V gave up 5 bases and J gave up 0 bases, with 7 bases separating them. The CDR3 DNA sequence: TGTGCCAGCAGCCCCTCCTCGAACACCGGGGAGCTGTTTTTT. The encoded protein is CASSPSSNTGELFF.